Below, one TCR beta chain is given with its context. Its antigen remains undetermined. No much larger clone is present one base from it, and per-base qualities are unavailable. V and J lose 3 bases and 2 bases, and a span of 13 bases separates them. Spanning cysteine to phenylalanine, the CDR3 consists of 16 amino acids. CDR3 DNA is the only sequence kept; it has 48 bases, read in frame from the first base. The germline V gene gives CDR1 as KGHDR and CDR2 as SFDVKD. Receptors were amplified or captured by RT-PCR. This sample was sequenced with an Illumina HiSeq 2500. TCRdb took the public reads, trimmed them with fastp at Q25, ran MiXCR for clone calling and kept in-frame beta chains. Rows are unified per CDR3 protein, each entry keeping the most common DNA and genes. In all, the sample holds 610,000 or so distinct CDR3 sequences, and 14% of those were seen once. 11% of the sample is held by the ten biggest clonotypes.

This entry belongs to a study of response to subunit inactivated influenza vaccine (dated by TCRdb to the late 2010s). Broadly, across the study: Deep quantitative profiling of the T cell receptor repertoire was used in the study to follow responses to a trivalent subunit inactivated influenza vaccine. On the study overall, not on this receptor specifically: The authors proposed that each seasonal influenza vaccination may bring in only a limited number of new T cells.

The receptor was derived from a man in his fifties or sixties who received an inactivated influenza vaccine. Donor details come from another sample of the same person, matched by shared clones. The rearranged segments are TRBV24-1 and TRBJ2-1; no confident D gene assignment can be made. The sequencing used PBMCs from blood, collected 11 to 12 days after vaccination. The CDR3 region: CATSDAARVAYNEQFF. DNA sequence: TGTGCCACCAGTGATGCCGCTCGAGTTGCCTACAATGAGCAGTTCTTC.